This TCR beta chain was profiled in a study of blood T cell repertoires in COVID-19. Study at large: The United States, Italy and Spain supplied acute and convalescent COVID-19 samples. Sources were T cells, B-cell-depleted T cells, or PBMCs; the material itself was cDNA or gDNA.

Germline V CDR1 and CDR2: LNHDA, SQIVND (reference sequence). The CDR3 covers 15 residues. J gave up 3 bases and V 3 bases, and 7 bases lay outside the gene matches. The table came from immunoSEQ multiplex PCR; TCRdb's copy has only in-frame clones and leaves some out. The sample has over 300,000 clones; nearly 90% are singletons. The sequence derives from a young man with active or convalescent COVID-19. The sample was peripheral blood. The chain has TRBV19 and TRBJ2-7; TRBD1 matches at 8 bases. The CDR3 protein is CASSIAGGFIYEQYF. The DNA of the CDR3 is TGTGCCAGTAGTATTGCAGGGGGCTTCATCTACGAGCAGTACTTC.